What follows are 26 T cell receptor beta chains derived from one specimen sequenced in a study of beta chain features in type 1 diabetes (dated by TCRdb to 2017 to 2018). The method behind the library was the immunoSEQ multiplex PCR assay. The entire isolated RNA was reverse transcribed using the High Capacity cDNA Reverse Transcription Kit, and thus expressed TCRB transcripts were sequenced. TCRdb provides this immuneACCESS table in a form limited to in-frame rearrangements. Some clones are lacking; in checked studies, under half of them reflect an unresolved V gene, and why the rest are absent is not known. The table for this sample lists about 410,000 clones; approximately 15% of them were counted only once. Clones ranked in the top ten supply approximately 0.038% of the sample. The specimen sequenced was naive CD4+ T cells from blood. Reading the label with the study, this specimen's cell subset or site is: true naive CD4+ T cells. The receptors here all came from a man under 40 in good health.

This clone has just a few counts. This rearrangement joins TRBV29-1 to TRBJ2-2, with D unclear. This CDR3 has 14 residues. Germline assignment: CDR1 SQVTM and CDR2 ANQGSEA. Deletions cut 1 base from V and 2 bases from J, with 8 bases between. CDR3 DNA sequence: TGCAGCGTTGAAGTCGGATTAAACACCGGGGAGCTGTTTTTT. Translation gives CSVEVGLNTGELFF.

The genes are TRBV4-1 and TRBJ1-2; 8 nucleotides match TRBD1. Germline V gene lookup returns CDR1 MGHRA and CDR2 YSYEKL. CDR3 size: 17 residues. Trimming at V came to 3 bases and at J to 10 bases, leaving 19 bases not matched to a gene. The chain's CDR3 is CASSQDPPGGQGRDYTF. The DNA of the CDR3 is TGCGCCAGCAGCCAGGATCCACCTGGAGGACAGGGTCGTGACTACACCTTC.

This chain uses TRBV7-9 with TRBJ2-3; D possibly corresponds to TRBD2 (6 bases). The CDR3 extends over 15 amino acids. CDR1 is SEHNR and CDR2 is FQNEAQ in the germline V gene (reference sequence). V shed 2 bases and J shed 3 bases, with 12 bases lying between them. CDR3 coding DNA: TGTGCCAGCAGCTTAAGACTAGTTCAAACAGATACGCAGTATTTT. Its translation: CASSLRLVQTDTQYF.

This clone was detected only a few times. The rearrangement uses TRBV30 and TRBJ2-3, with 10 nucleotides matching TRBD1. CDR3 length: 13 amino acids. In germline, CDR1 is GTSNPN, CDR2 SVGIG (reference sequence). Trimming cost V 7 bases and J 3 bases; bases outside gene matches: 4. The CDR3 bases are TGTGCCTCGGACAGGGGGTCGACAGATACGCAGTATTTT. Translating it yields CASDRGSTDTQYF.

This clone was seen only a few times. The rearrangement links TRBV4-2 to TRBJ2-2; 8 bases line up with TRBD2. V gave up 0 bases and J gave up 0 bases; unmatched junction bases: 3. Per the germline V gene, CDR1 is LGHNA and CDR2 is YNFKEQ. The CDR3 runs 17 residues. CDR3 in amino acids: CASSQDVRGANTGELFF. CDR3 DNA sequence: TGTGCCAGCAGCCAAGACGTGCGGGGGGCGAACACCGGGGAGCTGTTTTTT.

There are a few counts of this clone. The V gene is TRBV7-2, the J gene TRBJ2-5; a possible D gene is TRBD2 (5 bases). CDR1 and CDR2 (germline): SGHTA, FQGNSA. Trimming cost V 7 bases and J 3 bases, with 15 bases left between them. The CDR3 contains 14 residues. The DNA of the CDR3 is TGTGCCAGCAACCCAAGTTCGGGAAAAGAGACCCAGTACTTC. Its translation is CASNPSSGKETQYF.

This clone was found a few times. The chain employs TRBV21-1 and TRBJ1-1; the table names TRBD1, a call not compared with the DNA. TRBV21-1 is a pseudogene locus. CDR3 length equals 16 residues. In DNA form, the CDR3 reads TGTGCCAGCAGCTGGACACCGGGACAGGGGAACACTGAAGCTTTCTTT. This gives the protein CASSWTPGQGNTEAFF.

The rearrangement joins TRBV7-2 to TRBJ2-1; D is undetermined. Germline CDR1 SGHTA, CDR2 FQGNSA. V was clipped by 5 bases and J by 4 bases, with 12 bases between them. The CDR3 contains 14 residues. Here the CDR3 reads CASSTRGLYNEQFF. The DNA of the CDR3 is TGTGCCAGCAGCACAAGAGGCCTTTACAATGAGCAGTTCTTC. The whole variable domain, filled in from reference TRBV7-2 and TRBJ2-1, reads GAGVSQSPSNKVTEKGKDVELRCDPISGHTALYWYRQSLGQGLEFLIYFQGNSAPDKSGLPSDRFSAERTGGSVSTLTIQRTQQEDSAVYLCASSTRGLYNEQFFGPGTRLTVL.

This clone was picked up a small number of times. The chain joins TRBV29-1 to TRBJ2-3; 10 bases agree with TRBD2. Germline CDR1 is SQVTM and CDR2 is ANQGSEA. V was pared by 6 bases and J by 3 bases, with 0 bases of the junction left unmatched. The CDR3 consists of 12 residues. The CDR3 protein is CSVTSGTDTQYF. The DNA of the CDR3 is TGCAGCGTGACTAGCGGGACAGATACGCAGTATTTT.

The CDR3 protein is CASSYVEGGNGYTF. The CDR3 region has the DNA TGTGCCAGCAGTTACGTGGAGGGAGGGAATGGCTACACCTTC. The V and J genes are TRBV6-6 and TRBJ1-2; D is unresolved. The CDR3 runs 14 residues. Per the germline V gene, CDR1 is MNHNY and CDR2 is SVGAGI (reference sequence). V was pared by 2 bases and J by 6 bases, with 13 bases between.

This chain connects TRBV6-6 to TRBJ1-1; D call uncertain. V shed 5 bases and J shed 0 bases, with 7 bases lying between them. This CDR3 has 13 residues. CDR1 and CDR2 from the germline V gene are MNHNY and SVGAGI (reference sequence). The CDR3: CASSGGMNTEAFF. The DNA for the CDR3 is TGTGCCAGCAGTGGCGGGATGAACACTGAAGCTTTCTTT.

This clone has just a few counts. The V call is TRBV5-1, the J call TRBJ2-5; D remains unclear. V dropped 0 bases and J dropped 5 bases, with 8 bases sitting between them. This CDR3 region has 13 residues. In germline, CDR1 is SGHRS, CDR2 YFSETQ. The CDR3 loop is CASSLEPRETQYF. The DNA for the CDR3 is TGCGCCAGCAGCTTGGAACCTCGGGAGACCCAGTACTTC.

A few counts support this clone. V usage is TRBV30 and J usage is TRBJ2-3; D not resolved. The V end was cut by 1 base, the J end by 0 bases, with 11 bases between. Germline V gene sequence: CDR1 GTSNPN, CDR2 SVGIG (reference sequence). The CDR3 has 15 residues. The CDR3, as DNA: TGTGCCTGGAGTGGACACACTTTGAGCACAGATACGCAGTATTTT. Its translation is CAWSGHTLSTDTQYF.

This clone was observed a handful of times. In DNA, the CDR3 is TGTGCCAGCAGCTTAGCACAGGGGAATGGCTACACCTTC. Translating gives CASSLAQGNGYTF. The J gene is TRBJ1-2, the V gene TRBV7-9, with 7 bases aligning to TRBD1. This CDR3 has 13 amino acids. The trim removed 0 bases at V and 6 bases at J, leaving 1 base unmatched. From germline, CDR1 is SEHNR and CDR2 FQNEAQ (reference sequence).

This clone has a handful of counts. This chain uses TRBV13 with TRBJ2-3, with unresolved D. CDR1 is PRHDT, CDR2 FYEKMQ, per germline (reference sequence). The CDR3 extends over 14 amino acids. The V gene lost 2 bases and the J gene lost 1 base, with 7 bases spanning the gap. The CDR3: CASSLSWGTDTQYF. CDR3 DNA: TGTGCCAGCAGCTTATCGTGGGGCACAGATACGCAGTATTTT.

This clone was seen a handful of times. V and J are TRBV7-9 and TRBJ2-5; D remains unclear. Trimming removed 9 bases from V and 3 bases from J, with 14 bases in between. This CDR3 contains 13 residues. Looked up from germline, CDR1 is SEHNR and CDR2 is FQNEAQ (reference sequence). The chain's CDR3 is CASTIRGKETQYF. The CDR3 nucleotides read TGTGCCAGTACCATACGCGGAAAAGAGACCCAGTACTTC.

This clone was counted between two and nine times. This chain connects TRBV30 to TRBJ2-3; no definite D call. Trimming left V 7 bases short and J 4 bases short, with 6 bases between. The CDR3 sequence is 10 residues long. Germline CDR1 reads GTSNPN; CDR2 reads SVGIG (reference sequence). This chain's CDR3 is CAFGADTQYF. The CDR3, as DNA: TGTGCCTTTGGGGCAGATACGCAGTATTTT.

The chain links TRBV5-4 to TRBJ2-7; D is unclear. The germline V gene has CDR1 SGHNT and CDR2 YYREEE (reference sequence). This CDR3 spans 13 amino acids. Trimming left V 3 bases short and J 1 base short, with 8 bases between. CDR3 coding DNA: TGTGCCAGCAGCTCCGCACCGTCCTACGAGCAGTACGTC. Amino acid sequence: CASSSAPSYEQYV.

This clone was detected a few times. The V and J genes are TRBV15 and TRBJ1-2; 8 bases are shared with TRBD1. Unmatched junction bases numbered 6, after V lost 1 base and J lost 8 bases. Germline V gene data show CDR1 as LNHNV and CDR2 as YYDKDF (reference sequence). This CDR3 spans 14 amino acids. CDR3 protein: CATSRGGQGRGYTF. CDR3 coding DNA: TGTGCCACCAGCAGAGGCGGACAGGGACGCGGCTACACCTTC.

The chain joins TRBV7-2 to TRBJ2-1; D ambiguous. This CDR3 has 12 amino acids. V was pared by 2 bases and J by 5 bases, with 4 bases between. CDR1 is SGHTA, CDR2 FQGNSA, per germline. The CDR3 here is CASSLRDNEQFF. The CDR3 nucleotides read TGTGCCAGCAGCTTAAGGGACAATGAGCAGTTCTTC.

This clone was picked up a small number of times. V usage is TRBV5-1 and J usage is TRBJ2-3; 8 nucleotides line up with TRBD1. Germline V gene data show CDR1 as SGHRS and CDR2 as YFSETQ. V shed 4 bases and J 6 bases; nucleotides not matched to a gene: 10. The CDR3 is 15 amino acids. In nucleotides, the CDR3 is TGCGCCAGCAGCCGGGACAGGAGAACAAAGGATACGCAGTATTTT. It is translated as CASSRDRRTKDTQYF. The full variable domain, in which reference TRBV5-1 and TRBJ2-3 provide the parts outside the CDR3, is KAGVTQTPRYLIKTRGQQVTLSCSPISGHRSVSWYQQTPGQGLQFLFEYFSETQRNKGNFPGRFSGRQFSNSRSEMNVSTLELGDSALYLCASSRDRRTKDTQYFGPGTRLTVL.

This clone was observed a handful of times. The chain joins TRBV2 to TRBJ2-7; 8 nucleotides align to TRBD2. Germline values: CDR1 SNHLY, CDR2 FYNNEI. This CDR3 spans 19 amino acids. The junction had 21 bases not matched to a gene; V was cut back by 8 bases and J by 0 bases. CDR3 amino acids: CASPRSAGTSKICSYEQYV. The CDR3 nucleotides read TGTGCCAGCCCTAGGAGCGCCGGGACTAGTAAAATATGCTCCTACGAGCAGTACGTC.

The chain is built from TRBV11-2 and TRBJ2-4; tentatively, D is TRBD1 or TRBD2 (5 bases each). The CDR3 runs 17 residues. V lost 1 base, J lost 6 bases, and 19 bases lay in between. Germline lookup yields CDR1 SGHAT and CDR2 FQNNGV. In DNA, the CDR3 is TGTGCCAGCAGCTTAGGGGACGGGACGGGCCGGAGAAACATTCAGTACTTC. It is translated as CASSLGDGTGRRNIQYF.

J is TRBJ2-1 and V is TRBV10-3; 9 nucleotides agree with TRBD1. Germline V gene sequence: CDR1 ENHRY, CDR2 SYGVKD. V trimming: 6 bases; J trimming: 9 bases; junction bases outside the gene matches: 9. CDR3 length: 14 residues. CDR3: CAISTGTGRAEQFF. The CDR3 DNA reads TGTGCCATCAGCACCGGGACAGGGCGGGCTGAGCAGTTCTTC.

V and J are TRBV30 and TRBJ2-3; D is possibly TRBD2 (5 bases). With 1 base removed from V and 2 bases from J, the gap between germline ends came to 16 bases. Germline V CDR1 and CDR2: GTSNPN, SVGIG (reference sequence). The CDR3 totals 16 residues. CDR3 protein: CAWSGREGRYTDTQYF. The CDR3 bases are TGTGCCTGGAGTGGGCGTGAGGGCCGCTACACAGATACGCAGTATTTT.

This clone has only a few counts. The chain carries TRBV7-9 and TRBJ1-2, with D hard to call. CDR3 length: 15 residues. The V gene's germline CDR1 is SEHNR and CDR2 FQNEAQ (reference sequence). The ends were cut back, 5 bases at V and 4 bases at J, with 17 bases in the middle. CDR3 residues: CASSPPVPGGYGYTF. The DNA for the CDR3 is TGTGCCAGCAGCCCTCCAGTTCCAGGAGGCTATGGCTACACCTTC.